Each of the 19 T cell receptor beta chains below was sequenced from the same sample in a study of T cells in Graves' hyperthyroidism and ophthalmopathy. From RNA transcripts, TCR beta CDR3 regions were amplified. The HTBI primer set was used in a first-round RT-PCR of the TCR CDR3. One entry per CDR3 protein, called by TCRdb with MiXCR from the multiplex PCR reads. The sample comprises a few hundred thousand distinct CDR3 sequences, under 15% of which are singletons, and around 17% rests with the top ten. The material sequenced was blood. The source is a young woman with Graves' hyperthyroidism.

A few counts support this clonotype. The chain employs TRBV19 and TRBJ2-1; TRBD2 matches at 14 bases. Trimming at V came to 5 bases and at J to 10 bases, leaving 7 bases not matched to a gene. This CDR3 has 15 residues. Germline V gives CDR1 LNHDA, CDR2 SQIVND (reference sequence). CDR3 region: CASSGGTSGRLEQFF. The CDR3 DNA reads as TGTGCCAGTAGTGGGGGGACTAGCGGGAGATTAGAGCAGTTCTTC.

This clonotype was recorded many times. The V call is TRBV6-1, the J call TRBJ2-5, with 7 bases identical to TRBD1. This CDR3 contains 15 residues. Trimming cost V 1 base and J 5 bases; bases outside gene matches: 7. Germline values: CDR1 MNHNS, CDR2 SASEGT. The CDR3 sequence is CASSEVDRVGETQYF. Written as DNA, the CDR3 is TGTGCCAGCAGTGAAGTCGACAGGGTGGGGGAGACCCAGTACTTC.

This clonotype showed up many times. The chain carries TRBV4-1 and TRBJ2-2; D unresolved. V was trimmed by 1 base and J by 1 base, leaving 4 bases between them. In germline, CDR1 is MGHRA, CDR2 YSYEKL. The CDR3 sequence is 14 residues long. The CDR3 loop is CASSQGQNTGELFF. The CDR3 DNA is TGCGCCAGCAGCCAAGGCCAGAACACCGGGGAGCTGTTTTTT.

This clonotype has at least ten counts. The chain uses TRBV28 and TRBJ2-7; 9 bases are a match to TRBD1. The V segment lost 4 bases and the J segment 6 bases; nucleotides outside the gene matches: 10. This CDR3 spans 15 amino acids. Germline values: CDR1 MDHEN, CDR2 SYDVKM. CDR3 amino acids: CASSSPGQGPLEQYV. CDR3 in DNA: TGTGCCAGCAGTTCACCGGGACAGGGTCCCCTCGAGCAGTACGTC.

There are many counts of this clonotype. The chain employs TRBV24-1 and TRBJ2-3; 10 nucleotides match TRBD1. Trimming at V came to 3 bases and at J to 4 bases, leaving 3 bases not matched to a gene. The CDR3 consists of 15 residues. Germline V gene sequence: CDR1 KGHDR, CDR2 SFDVKD. Written as DNA, the CDR3 is TGTGCCACCAGTGATCCCGGGACAGGGGCAGATACGCAGTATTTT. It yields the protein CATSDPGTGADTQYF.

This clonotype has more than one count but fewer than ten. The chain joins TRBV29-1 to TRBJ1-1; weak D call: TRBD1 (6 bases). V lost 8 bases and J 4 bases, leaving 14 bases between the germline ends. Germline V gives CDR1 SQVTM, CDR2 ANQGSEA. The CDR3 is 12 amino acids. In DNA form, the CDR3 reads TGCAGCTCTGGTGGGGGGGCCACTGAAGCTTTCTTT. Its protein is CSSGGGATEAFF.

This clonotype has more than one count but fewer than ten. The chain is built from TRBV12-3 or TRBV12-4 and TRBJ2-7; D unclear. The CDR3 totals 14 residues. V dropped 7 bases and J dropped 4 bases, with 17 bases sitting between them. CDR3 DNA: TGTGCCAGCACTCCCAGAGCTAGGGCGTACGAGCAGTACTTC. Its protein product is CASTPRARAYEQYF.

Concerning this clonotype: The junction departs from the called germline gene at one end, perhaps through a read error. This chain uses TRBV6-1 with TRBJ1-6; D is unresolved. The CDR3 length is 12 residues. CDR1 is MNHNS, CDR2 SASEGT, per germline. The DNA for the CDR3 is TGTACCAGCACTCAGGAGGCACTCGGCCTCCACTTT. Protein sequence: CTSTQEALGLHF.

This clonotype was counted ten times or more. The chain couples TRBV10-2 to TRBJ1-2, with a possible D match to TRBD1 (5 bases). Germline CDR1 WSHSY, CDR2 SAAADI. CDR3 length: 15 amino acids. V was cut by 3 bases and J by 5 bases, with 16 bases left in between. The CDR3 protein is CASSDEGRRTYGYTF. In DNA, the CDR3 is TGCGCCAGCAGTGACGAGGGGCGTCGAACATATGGCTACACCTTC.

This chain links TRBV29-1 with TRBJ1-5; D is unresolved. The ends were cut back, 6 bases at V and 0 bases at J, with 9 bases in the middle. The CDR3 is 13 amino acids. Germline V gene lookup returns CDR1 SQVTM and CDR2 ANQGSEA. The CDR3 DNA reads as TGCAGCGTGCTGATAGATAGCAATCAGCCCCAGCATTTT. Protein: CSVLIDSNQPQHF.

This clonotype was counted at least ten times. The chain couples TRBV12-3 or TRBV12-4 to TRBJ1-3, with 8 bases fitting TRBD1. The CDR3 spans 14 residues. Unmatched junction bases numbered 5, after V lost 6 bases and J lost 4 bases. The DNA for the CDR3 is TGTGCCAGCAGCCGGACAGGGAGCGGAAACACCATATATTTT. It translates to CASSRTGSGNTIYF.

The rearrangement links TRBV12-3 or TRBV12-4 to TRBJ2-3; D is perhaps TRBD2 (6 bases). The CDR3 extends over 17 amino acids. The V end was cut by 6 bases, the J end by 7 bases, with 26 bases between. In nucleotides, the CDR3 is TGTGCCAGCAGCCCGACGTTCCGGGACTTAGCTCCTTATACGCAGTATTTT. Amino acid sequence: CASSPTFRDLAPYTQYF.

The V and J genes are TRBV19 and TRBJ2-3; TRBD2 might be the D (5 bases). The V end was cut by 3 bases, the J end by 0 bases, with 13 bases between. Germline V CDR1 and CDR2: LNHDA, SQIVND (reference sequence). CDR3 length: 16 amino acids. The CDR3 nucleotides read TGTGCCAGTAGTATTGTAGGAAGCGGTAGCACAGATACGCAGTATTTT. Residues: CASSIVGSGSTDTQYF.

This clonotype has a count of ten or more. The chain couples TRBV12-3 or TRBV12-4 to TRBJ2-7; 9 bases fit TRBD1. The CDR3 sequence is 12 residues long. With V trimmed by 4 bases and J by 7 bases, 2 bases remained unmatched. CDR3 nucleotide sequence: TGTGCCAGCAGTTACGGACAGGGGGAGCAGTACGTC. Protein sequence: CASSYGQGEQYV.

This clonotype was counted ten times or more. The V gene is TRBV18, the J gene TRBJ1-2; unclear D gene. V was pared by 2 bases and J by 6 bases, with 4 bases between. This CDR3 has 11 amino acids. CDR1 KGHSH and CDR2 LQKENI come from the germline V gene. The CDR3 DNA reads as TGTGCCAGCTCACCATCGGATGGCTACACCTTC. Translation: CASSPSDGYTF.

This clonotype was detected only a few times. The chain employs TRBV20-1 and TRBJ1-4, with a tentative D call TRBD1 (6 bases). Trimming removed 6 bases at V and 5 bases at J, with 16 bases between. The CDR3 contains 14 residues. Germline CDR1 and CDR2: DFQATT and SNEGSKA (reference sequence). CDR3 sequence: CSARGHPANEKLFF. In nucleotides, the CDR3 is TGCAGTGCCCGGGGACACCCAGCGAATGAAAAACTGTTTTTT.

This clonotype has a count of ten or more. The J gene is TRBJ1-3, the V gene TRBV19, with 10 bases aligning to TRBD1. CDR1 and CDR2 from the germline V gene are LNHDA and SQIVND (reference sequence). J lost 2 bases, V lost 6 bases, and 4 bases had no gene match. This CDR3 spans 15 amino acids. CDR3 nucleotide sequence: TGTGCCAGTAGGGGACAGGGGACAACTGGAAACACCATATATTTT. This codes for CASRGQGTTGNTIYF.

This clonotype was counted many times. The gene calls are TRBV2 and TRBJ1-5; 7 nucleotides match TRBD1. V lost 7 bases to trimming and J lost 3 bases; unmatched junction nucleotides: 6. The CDR3 runs to 14 residues. Germline CDR1 is SNHLY and CDR2 is FYNNEI. This CDR3 is CASNRDSPNQPQHF. The CDR3 nucleotides read TGTGCCAGCAACCGGGACAGCCCCAATCAGCCCCAGCATTTT.

This clonotype was seen ten or more times. V and J are TRBV2 and TRBJ2-3; the match to TRBD2 covers 7 bases. CDR3 length: 15 residues. The germline gives CDR1 SNHLY, CDR2 FYNNEI. J lost 4 bases, V lost 10 bases, and 14 bases had no gene match. CDR3 sequence: CATSYGTTFSDTQYF. Written as DNA, the CDR3 is TGTGCCACGTCATACGGGACTACTTTTTCAGATACGCAGTATTTT.